The 3 T cell receptor beta chains below come from one sample, sequenced in a study of blood T cell repertoires in COVID-19. The repertoire was sequenced with immunoSEQ multiplex PCR; TCRdb's copy has only in-frame clones and lacks some. Here the sample spans 25,000 to 30,000 clones, roughly 90% being singletons. The sequenced sample was peripheral blood. The origin of the receptors is a human donor in a cohort sampled during active COVID-19.

This clone appeared once. This chain connects TRBV5-1 to TRBJ1-4, with D possibly being TRBD1 (5 bases). V shed 0 bases and J shed 0 bases, with 12 bases lying between them. Germline V gene sequence: CDR1 SGHRS, CDR2 YFSETQ. The CDR3 spans 17 residues. The CDR3 here is CASSLGVQGSTNEKLFF. DNA of the CDR3: TGCGCCAGCAGCTTGGGGGTCCAGGGTTCAACTAATGAAAAACTGTTTTTT.

A single count supports this clone. CDR3 amino acids: CASSPRQGKYEQFF. For the CDR3, the DNA is TGTGCCAGCAGTCCCCGACAGGGCAAGTATGAGCAGTTCTTC. The chain uses TRBV6-5 and TRBJ2-1; TRBD1 matches 7 bases. The CDR3 loop spans 14 amino acids. Germline-derived CDR1 and CDR2 are MNHEY and SVGAGI. Germline trimming cut 5 bases from V and 8 bases from J; bases unmatched to any gene: 9.

This sequence joins TRBV19 and TRBJ2-3; tentative D call: TRBD2 (6 bases). CDR3 size: 14 residues. Trimming removed 6 bases from V and 2 bases from J, with 12 bases in between. Germline assignment: CDR1 LNHDA and CDR2 SQIVND (reference sequence). DNA of the CDR3: TGTGCCAGTAGGCGGGACGGGCACACAGATACGCAGTATTTT. This sequence encodes CASRRDGHTDTQYF. Full variable domain (rest looked up from reference TRBV19 and TRBJ2-3): DGGITQSPKYLFRKEGQNVTLSCEQNLNHDAMYWYRQDPGQGLRLIYYSQIVNDFQKGDIAEGYSVSREKKESFPLTVTSAQKNPTAFYLCASRRDGHTDTQYFGPGTRLTVL.